Reported below is one T cell receptor (beta chain). The data are from a study of sequential checkpoint blockade in melanoma. Produced via immunoSEQ multiplex PCR; TCRdb's table is partial and in-frame only. The table has 20,000 to 25,000 clones, 65% to 85% seen once. Germline CDR1 and CDR2: SGDLS and YYNGEE. V shed 0 bases and J shed 8 bases, with 9 bases lying between them. The CDR3 has 14 amino acids. The treatment was: randomized to nivolumab then ipilimumab (arm A) or the reverse (arm B). The TCR originated in a human donor with melanoma. The source material was CD8+ T cells sorted from blood (inferred from file names), sampled from a patient given nivolumab and ipilimumab in sequence. V and J are TRBV9 and TRBJ1-6; D possibly corresponds to TRBD1 (6 bases). The CDR3 region is CASSVGPGDSPLHF. The CDR3 nucleotides read TGTGCCAGCAGCGTAGGGCCAGGGGATTCACCCCTCCACTTT.